This TCR beta chain was identified during a study of blood T cell repertoires in COVID-19. Study-level information: From T cells, B-cell-depleted T cells, or PBMCs came the material, which was cDNA or gDNA.

The CDR3 runs to 14 residues. Germline CDR1 LGHDT, CDR2 YNNKEL (reference sequence). Trimming stripped 3 bases from V and 4 bases from J, with 10 bases between. Methods used by the authors: Amplification with reference gene primers provided the estimates of nucleated cell counts. Some clones are missing from TCRdb's copy, which holds only in-frame ones; the method was immunoSEQ multiplex PCR. V, J and clone size are taken as reported in that table, and D and trimming were inferred from the DNA itself. The data hold approximately 12,000 clones, with roughly two thirds observed a single time. Sequencing was done on a sample of peripheral blood. The TCR originated in a human donor in a cohort sampled during active COVID-19. The V and J genes are TRBV3-1 (or the pseudogene TRBV3-2) and TRBJ1-3; no firm D call. CDR3 loop: CASSHSSSGNTIYF. The CDR3 DNA follows: TGTGCCAGCAGCCACTCCTCCTCGGGAAACACCATATATTTT.